This T cell receptor beta chain appears in the sequencing data of a study of blood T cell repertoires in COVID-19. Study overall: Both acute and convalescent COVID-19 samples were obtained from the United States, Italy and Spain.

The V gene lost 0 bases and the J gene lost 4 bases, with 12 bases spanning the gap. This CDR3 contains 16 residues. Germline values: CDR1 KGHSH, CDR2 LQKENI. Per the original methods: From reference gene primer amplification, estimates of nucleated cell counts were derived. The assay was immunoSEQ multiplex PCR, and TCRdb's table has in-frame clones only and misses some. For V, J and clone size, that table is used; D and trimming come from the DNA. In the table there are about 490,000 clones, approximately 85% of which are singletons. J is TRBJ2-2 and V is TRBV18; D may be TRBD2 (6 bases). The sample was peripheral blood. The TCR comes from a human donor in a cohort sampled during active COVID-19. CDR3 nucleotides: TGTGCCAGCTCACCACCCTTGACTAGTACCACCGGGGAGCTGTTTTTT. This translates into CASSPPLTSTTGELFF.